Below, 26 T cell receptor beta chains from the same sample are listed, as sequenced in a study of beta chain features in type 1 diabetes (dated by TCRdb to the late 2010s). The library was prepared using the immunoSEQ multiplex PCR assay. The entire isolated RNA was reverse transcribed using the High Capacity cDNA Reverse Transcription Kit, and thus expressed TCRB transcripts were sequenced. Sourced from immuneACCESS, this table was stored by TCRdb with only in-frame sequences that have V and J called. A share of the clones is absent; for the studies checked, an unresolved V gene accounts for under half, and the remainder has no known explanation. The sample profile shows hundreds of thousands of clones; 15% to 18% of them were found once. Of the sample, about 0.087% falls within the top ten clones. Sequenced sample: naive CD4+ T cells from blood. The cell subset or site label for this specimen denotes: true naive CD4+ T cells. The receptors shown here come from a man younger than 35 in good health.

This clone has just a few counts. This chain uses TRBV4-3 with TRBJ2-2; D gene unclear. Per germline, CDR1 LGHNA and CDR2 YSLEER. The length of the CDR3 is 16 residues. With 2 bases removed from V and 4 bases from J, the gap between germline ends came to 14 bases. The CDR3 reads CASSQTTRVITGELFF. The CDR3 DNA is TGCGCCAGCAGCCAAACTACTCGGGTGATCACCGGGGAGCTGTTTTTT.

The chain combines TRBV9 with TRBJ2-6; 7 bases align to TRBD1. The CDR3 runs 19 residues. Germline V CDR1 and CDR2: SGDLS, YYNGEE. V dropped 0 bases and J dropped 0; count of bases not matched to a gene: 9. The CDR3 loop reads CASSVAPRDRNSGANVLTF. The CDR3 DNA is TGTGCCAGCAGCGTAGCCCCAAGGGACAGAAACTCTGGGGCCAACGTCCTGACTTTC. The full variable domain, rest sourced from reference TRBV9 and TRBJ2-6, is DSGVTQTPKHLITATGQRVTLRCSPRSGDLSVYWYQQSLDQGLQFLIQYYNGEERAKGNILERFSAQQFPDLHSELNLSSLELGDSALYFCASSVAPRDRNSGANVLTFGAGSRLTVL.

The chain employs TRBV5-4 and TRBJ1-2, with D perhaps matching TRBD1 (5 bases). This CDR3 has 14 residues. V lost 5 bases and J lost 3, with 14 bases in between. CDR1 is SGHNT, CDR2 YYREEE, per germline (reference sequence). The CDR3 loop is CASSSIPGHYGYTF. The CDR3 coding sequence is TGTGCCAGCAGTTCAATTCCGGGACACTATGGCTACACCTTC. Complete variable domain (other parts from reference TRBV5-4 and TRBJ1-2): ETGVTQSPTHLIKTRGQQVTLRCSSQSGHNTVSWYQQALGQGPQFIFQYYREEENGRGNFPPRFSGLQFPNYSSELNVNALELDDSALYLCASSSIPGHYGYTFGSGTRLTVV.

This clone was counted a few times. The chain couples TRBV6-5 to TRBJ2-5; the match to TRBD1 covers 8 bases. After removal of 5 bases from V and 2 bases from J, the junction contained 4 bases not matched to a gene. The CDR3 runs 14 residues. CDR1 and CDR2 from the germline V gene are MNHEY and SVGAGI. Here the CDR3 reads CASSRDRRQETQYF. The CDR3 nucleotides read TGTGCCAGCAGTAGGGACAGGAGGCAAGAGACCCAGTACTTC.

This clone was counted a few times. CDR3: CSVGMRAYNEQFF. The CDR3 bases are TGCAGCGTCGGGATGCGGGCCTACAATGAGCAGTTCTTC. The rearrangement uses TRBV29-1 and TRBJ2-1; TRBD2 is a possible D gene (5 bases). V was trimmed by 6 bases and J by 2 bases, leaving 11 bases between them. From germline, CDR1 is SQVTM and CDR2 ANQGSEA. This CDR3 region has 13 residues.

The V gene is TRBV7-2, the J gene TRBJ1-4; D might be TRBD1 (5 bases). The CDR3 totals 15 residues. V was clipped by 5 bases and J by 8 bases, with 18 bases between them. Germline assignment: CDR1 SGHTA and CDR2 FQGNSA. CDR3 coding DNA: TGTGCCAGCAGCACCCCGACGGGCAGGGCCGAAAAACTGTTTTTT. This codes for CASSTPTGRAEKLFF.

This chain connects TRBV5-1 to TRBJ2-7; TRBD2 aligns across 10 bases. The CDR3 runs 13 residues. CDR1 SGHRS and CDR2 YFSETQ come from the germline V gene. The V gene end was trimmed by 5 bases and the J gene end by 10 bases; junction bases not matched to a gene: 9. The CDR3 spells CASREASGGRQYF. The CDR3 bases are TGCGCCAGCAGGGAGGCTAGCGGGGGCCGACAGTACTTC.

This clone was recorded a few times. The gene calls are TRBV29-1 and TRBJ2-3; D is uncertain. Germline V gene lookup returns CDR1 SQVTM and CDR2 ANQGSEA. The CDR3 loop spans 11 amino acids. The ends were cut back, 4 bases at V and 1 base at J, with 3 bases in the middle. CDR3 loop: CSVGGTDTQYF. The CDR3 DNA reads as TGCAGCGTTGGGGGCACAGATACGCAGTATTTT.

Regarding this clone: Different DNA sequences within this sample yield the same CDR3. The chain recombines TRBV7-2 with TRBJ2-2, with 7 nucleotides matching TRBD1. This CDR3 contains 15 residues. Losses at the gene ends were 5 bases for V and 2 bases for J; bases not matched to a gene: 5. CDR1 is SGHTA, CDR2 FQGNSA, per germline. The CDR3 is CASSPDRANTGELFF. The CDR3 DNA is TGTGCCAGCAGCCCAGACAGGGCCAACACCGGGGAGCTGTTTTTT. The full variable domain, with the rest looked up from reference TRBV7-2 and TRBJ2-2, is GAGVSQSPSNKVTEKGKDVELRCDPISGHTALYWYRQSLGQGLEFLIYFQGNSAPDKSGLPSDRFSAERTGGSVSTLTIQRTQQEDSAVYLCASSPDRANTGELFFGEGSRLTVL.

This clone has only a few counts. The chain carries TRBV27 and TRBJ1-3; D is undetermined. The ends were cut back, 6 bases at V and 4 bases at J, with 10 bases in the middle. The CDR3 is 13 amino acids. Germline V gene lookup returns CDR1 MNHEY and CDR2 SMNVEV (reference sequence). The DNA of the CDR3 is TGTGCCAGCAGACCGCGCTTAGGAAACACCATATATTTT. Encoded protein: CASRPRLGNTIYF.

The J gene is TRBJ1-4, the V gene TRBV10-3, with 8 positions matching TRBD1. V lost 11 bases and J lost 7; bases outside the gene matches: 15. Germline lookup yields CDR1 ENHRY and CDR2 SYGVKD. The CDR3 is made up of 15 amino acids. The CDR3: CAVGPLRDRTEKLFF. The CDR3 coding sequence is TGTGCCGTAGGGCCGTTAAGGGACAGGACTGAAAAACTGTTTTTT.

Only a few counts were recorded for this clone. The chain employs TRBV18 and TRBJ1-5; D not certain. CDR1 is KGHSH and CDR2 is LQKENI in the germline V gene. The ends were cut back, 1 base at V and 2 bases at J, with 18 bases in the middle. There are 18 residues in the CDR3. CDR3 amino acids: CASSPQLVMGAGNQPQHF. CDR3 nucleotides: TGTGCCAGCTCACCACAATTGGTTATGGGCGCGGGCAATCAGCCCCAGCATTTT.

The chain combines TRBV6-6 with TRBJ1-2, with D possibly being TRBD1 (5 bases). Germline CDR1 MNHNY, CDR2 SVGAGI (reference sequence). This CDR3 spans 15 amino acids. Trimming left V 0 bases short and J 0 bases short, with 8 bases between. The CDR3 is CASSYSGTSNYGYTF. The CDR3 nucleotides read TGTGCCAGCAGTTACTCCGGGACGTCTAACTATGGCTACACCTTC.

The V gene is TRBV7-9, the J gene TRBJ1-5, with D possibly TRBD1 on 6 matching bases. There are 15 residues in the CDR3. Germline CDR1 reads SEHNR; CDR2 reads FQNEAQ (reference sequence). V lost 1 base, J lost 7 bases, and 14 bases lay in between. The CDR3 DNA is TGTGCCAGCAGCTTAGACAGGGCGGGAGGACAGCCCCAGCATTTT. Its protein is CASSLDRAGGQPQHF.

Comments on this clone: The sample contains more than one DNA sequence encoding this CDR3. The chain employs TRBV5-4 and TRBJ2-1, with D possibly TRBD1 on 6 matching bases. The V end was cut by 0 bases, the J end by 1 base, with 8 bases between. The CDR3 is 15 residues long. Looked up from germline, CDR1 is SGHNT and CDR2 is YYREEE (reference sequence). This CDR3 reads CASSLDRASYNEQFF. The CDR3, as DNA: TGTGCCAGCAGCTTGGACAGGGCATCCTACAATGAGCAGTTCTTC.

The genes are TRBV7-3 and TRBJ2-3, with 12 positions matching TRBD2. V trimming: 2 bases; J trimming: 3 bases; junction bases outside the gene matches: 9. This CDR3 has 18 amino acids. Germline V gene lookup returns CDR1 SGHTA and CDR2 FQGTGA. In DNA, the CDR3 is TGTGCCAGCAGCTTAGGGTTACTAGCGGGGGGCGAGACAGATACGCAGTATTTT. Amino acid sequence: CASSLGLLAGGETDTQYF. Together with reference TRBV7-3 and TRBJ2-3, the CDR3 gives the full variable domain: GAGVSQTPSNKVTEKGKYVELRCDPISGHTALYWYRQSLGQGPEFLIYFQGTGAADDSGLPNDRFFAVRPEGSVSTLKIQRTERGDSAVYLCASSLGLLAGGETDTQYFGPGTRLTVL.

The table lists this clone with a few counts. The V and J genes are TRBV4-1 and TRBJ2-6, with D possibly matching TRBD1 (6 bases). CDR3 length: 14 residues. Germline CDR1 MGHRA, CDR2 YSYEKL. V lost 8 bases and J lost 9, with 17 bases in between. The CDR3 reads CASRGQLGNNVLTF. The CDR3 coding sequence is TGCGCCAGCCGAGGACAGTTGGGAAACAACGTCCTGACTTTC.

This clone came up a few times. V and J are TRBV6-5 and TRBJ1-2; a weak D match, TRBD1 (5 bases). Deletions cut 2 bases from V and 2 bases from J, with 9 bases between. Germline V gene data show CDR1 as MNHEY and CDR2 as SVGAGI. CDR3 length: 14 residues. CDR3 in amino acids: CASSYRQGNYGYTF. The CDR3 nucleotides are TGTGCCAGCAGTTACCGGCAGGGAAACTATGGCTACACCTTC.

This clone has just a few counts. The chain uses TRBV25-1 and TRBJ1-6; the D gene is possibly TRBD1 (6 bases). This CDR3 comprises 13 residues. Germline values: CDR1 MGHDK, CDR2 SYGVNS. Trimming removed 6 bases from V and 10 bases from J, with 13 bases in between. This chain's CDR3 is CASSQGLMSPLHF. CDR3 sequence (DNA): TGTGCCAGCAGCCAGGGGCTGATGTCACCCCTCCACTTT.

The chain combines TRBV11-2 with TRBJ1-1, with TRBD1 matching 7 bases. The ends lost 4 bases at V and 4 bases at J; junction bases unmatched: 9. The length of the CDR3 is 15 residues. CDR1 is SGHAT, CDR2 FQNNGV, per germline. The DNA of the CDR3 is TGTGCCAGCAGCTACTACGACAGGGTAGGCACTGAAGCTTTCTTT. Translated: CASSYYDRVGTEAFF. The full variable domain, with the rest looked up from reference TRBV11-2 and TRBJ1-1, is EAGVAQSPRYKIIEKRQSVAFWCNPISGHATLYWYQQILGQGPKLLIQFQNNGVVDDSQLPKDRFSAERLKGVDSTLKIQPAKLEDSAVYLCASSYYDRVGTEAFFGQGTRLTVV.

The chain links TRBV6-1 to TRBJ2-3; 10 nucleotides agree with TRBD1. J lost 5 bases, V lost 6 bases, and 8 bases had no gene match. The CDR3 loop spans 15 amino acids. Germline CDR1 and CDR2: MNHNS and SASEGT. CDR3 residues: CASRAGQGSGDTQYF. For the CDR3, the DNA is TGTGCCAGCAGGGCGGGACAGGGGAGTGGAGATACGCAGTATTTT.

This clone turned up a few times. This rearrangement joins TRBV6-6 to TRBJ1-1; 9 bases agree with TRBD1. Germline V gene sequence: CDR1 MNHNY, CDR2 SVGAGI (reference sequence). V was pared by 6 bases and J by 5 bases, with 7 bases of the junction left unmatched. This CDR3 is 14 amino acids long. This chain's CDR3 is CASRTTGGYTEAFF. The CDR3 DNA follows: TGTGCCAGCAGGACTACAGGGGGCTATACTGAAGCTTTCTTT.

This chain's CDR3 is CAWSVQGSGEKLFF. For the CDR3, the DNA is TGTGCCTGGAGTGTACAAGGATCCGGGGAAAAACTGTTTTTT. The V call is TRBV30, the J call TRBJ1-4; D gene unclear. CDR1 GTSNPN and CDR2 SVGIG come from the germline V gene (reference sequence). The CDR3 runs to 14 residues. Trimming took off 0 bases at V and 8 bases at J, with 13 bases between the two ends.

The chain has TRBV7-2 and TRBJ1-2, with no clear D. The CDR3 spans 16 residues. CDR1 is SGHTA, CDR2 FQGNSA, per germline. Between the trimmed V and J ends, which lost 2 bases and 1 base, there was a span of 14 bases. The CDR3 protein is CASSLKTATDNYGYTF. The CDR3 DNA follows: TGTGCCAGCAGCTTAAAAACCGCTACTGATAACTATGGCTACACCTTC.

The V and J genes are TRBV7-2 and TRBJ1-3; 8 bases fit TRBD1. This CDR3 region has 16 residues. Germline loops: CDR1 SGHTA, CDR2 FQGNSA. The junction had 9 bases not matched to a gene; V was cut back by 5 bases and J by 3 bases. Here the CDR3 DNA reads TGTGCCAGCAGCCCGCAGGGGGCCATCGGTGGAAACACCATATATTTT. Its protein is CASSPQGAIGGNTIYF.

The genes are TRBV2 and TRBJ2-2, with 10 bases matching TRBD2. V trimming: 8 bases; J trimming: 0 bases; junction bases outside the gene matches: 21. Germline-derived CDR1 and CDR2 are SNHLY and FYNNEI. CDR3 size: 21 residues. This CDR3 is CASGRPTPQASGSTNTGELFF. Written as DNA, the CDR3 is TGTGCCAGCGGACGACCCACGCCCCAGGCTAGCGGGAGTACGAACACCGGGGAGCTGTTTTTT. Together with reference TRBV2 and TRBJ2-2, the CDR3 gives the full variable domain: EPEVTQTPSHQVTQMGQEVILRCVPISNHLYFYWYRQILGQKVEFLVSFYNNEISEKSEIFDDQFSVERPDGSNFTLKIRSTKLEDSAMYFCASGRPTPQASGSTNTGELFFGEGSRLTVL.